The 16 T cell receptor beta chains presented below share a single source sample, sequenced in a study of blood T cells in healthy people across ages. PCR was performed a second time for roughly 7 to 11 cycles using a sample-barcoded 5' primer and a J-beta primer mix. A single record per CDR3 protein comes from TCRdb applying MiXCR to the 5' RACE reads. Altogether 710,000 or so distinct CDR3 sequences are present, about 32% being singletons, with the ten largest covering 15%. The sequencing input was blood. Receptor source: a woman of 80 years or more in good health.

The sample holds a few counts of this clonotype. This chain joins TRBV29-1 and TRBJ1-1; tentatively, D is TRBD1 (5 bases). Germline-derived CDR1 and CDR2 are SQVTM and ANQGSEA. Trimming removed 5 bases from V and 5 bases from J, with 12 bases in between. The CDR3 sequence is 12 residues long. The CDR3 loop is CSVSDGGTEAFF. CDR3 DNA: TGCAGCGTTTCTGACGGGGGAACTGAAGCTTTCTTT.

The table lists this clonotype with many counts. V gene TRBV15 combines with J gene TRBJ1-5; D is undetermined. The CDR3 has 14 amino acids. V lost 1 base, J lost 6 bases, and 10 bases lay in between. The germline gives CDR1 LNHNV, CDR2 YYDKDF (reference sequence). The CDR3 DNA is TGTGCCACCAGCAGAGCGCAGCGTGGTCAGCCCCAGCATTTT. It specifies CATSRAQRGQPQHF.

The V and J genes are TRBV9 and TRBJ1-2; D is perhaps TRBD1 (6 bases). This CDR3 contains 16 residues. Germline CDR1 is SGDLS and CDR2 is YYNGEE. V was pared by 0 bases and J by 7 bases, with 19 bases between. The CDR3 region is CASSVGPQGRAVGYTF. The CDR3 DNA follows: TGTGCCAGCAGCGTAGGACCACAGGGACGGGCGGTTGGCTACACCTTC.

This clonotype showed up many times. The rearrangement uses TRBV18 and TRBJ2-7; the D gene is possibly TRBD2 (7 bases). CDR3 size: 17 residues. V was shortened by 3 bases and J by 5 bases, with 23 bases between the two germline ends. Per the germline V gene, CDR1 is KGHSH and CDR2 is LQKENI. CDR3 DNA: TGTGCCAGCTCACCTCGAGGGGGGGGCAGGGAGTCCAACGAGCAGTACTTC. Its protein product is CASSPRGGGRESNEQYF.

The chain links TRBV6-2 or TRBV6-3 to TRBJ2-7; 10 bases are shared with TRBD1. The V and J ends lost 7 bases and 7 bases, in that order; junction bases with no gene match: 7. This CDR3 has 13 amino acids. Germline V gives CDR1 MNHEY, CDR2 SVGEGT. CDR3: CASKPDRGSEQYF. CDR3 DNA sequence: TGTGCCAGCAAACCGGACAGGGGGTCAGAGCAGTACTTC.

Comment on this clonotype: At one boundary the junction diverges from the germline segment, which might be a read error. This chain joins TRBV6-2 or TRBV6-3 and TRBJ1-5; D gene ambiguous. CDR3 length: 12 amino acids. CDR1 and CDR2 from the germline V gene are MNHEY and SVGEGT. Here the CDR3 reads CASTDPNQPRHF. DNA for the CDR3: TGTGCCAGCACGGATCCCAATCAGCCCCGGCATTTT.

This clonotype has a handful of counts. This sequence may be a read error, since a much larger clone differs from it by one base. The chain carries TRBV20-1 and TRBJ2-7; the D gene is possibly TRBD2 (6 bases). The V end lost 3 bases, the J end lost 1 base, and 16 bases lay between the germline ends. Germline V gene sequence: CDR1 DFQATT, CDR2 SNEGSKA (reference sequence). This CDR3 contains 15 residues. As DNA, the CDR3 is TGCAGTGCTAGGCCCCGCGGGACTCCTTCCTACGAGCAGTACTTC. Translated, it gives CSARPRGTPSYEQYF.

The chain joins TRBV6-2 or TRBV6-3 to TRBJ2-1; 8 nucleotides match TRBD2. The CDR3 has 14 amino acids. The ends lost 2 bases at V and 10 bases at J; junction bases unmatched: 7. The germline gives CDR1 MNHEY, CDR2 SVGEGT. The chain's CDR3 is CASSYPDLAGEQFF. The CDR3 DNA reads TGTGCCAGCAGTTACCCTGATTTAGCGGGGGAGCAGTTCTTC.

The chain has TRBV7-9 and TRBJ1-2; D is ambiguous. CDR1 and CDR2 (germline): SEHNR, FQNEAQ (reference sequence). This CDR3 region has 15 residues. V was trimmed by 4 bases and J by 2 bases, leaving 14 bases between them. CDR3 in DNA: TGTGCCAGCAGCTCAGACACGGCGGTGAACTATGGCTACACCTTC. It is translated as CASSSDTAVNYGYTF.

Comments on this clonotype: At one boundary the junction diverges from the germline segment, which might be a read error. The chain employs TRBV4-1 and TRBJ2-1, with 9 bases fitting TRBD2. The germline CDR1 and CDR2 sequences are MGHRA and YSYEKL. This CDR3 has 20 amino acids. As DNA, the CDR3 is TGCGCCGGCAGCCAAGAGGGGAAAGCGGGGGGCCATCCGTCCTACAATGAGCAGTTCTTC. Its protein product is CAGSQEGKAGGHPSYNEQFF.

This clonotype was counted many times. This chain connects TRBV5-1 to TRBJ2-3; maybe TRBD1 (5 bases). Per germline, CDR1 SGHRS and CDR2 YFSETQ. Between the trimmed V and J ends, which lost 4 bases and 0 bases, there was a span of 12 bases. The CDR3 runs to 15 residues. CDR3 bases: TGCGCCAGCAGCGATGGGGCCACAAGCACAGATACGCAGTATTTT. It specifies CASSDGATSTDTQYF.

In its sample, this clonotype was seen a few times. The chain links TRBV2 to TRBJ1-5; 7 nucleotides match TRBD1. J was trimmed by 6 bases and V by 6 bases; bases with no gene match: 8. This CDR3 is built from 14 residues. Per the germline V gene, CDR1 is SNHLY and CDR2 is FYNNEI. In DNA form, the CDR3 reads TGTGCCAGCAGCACTGACAGGGTTGCTCAGCCCCAGCATTTT. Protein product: CASSTDRVAQPQHF. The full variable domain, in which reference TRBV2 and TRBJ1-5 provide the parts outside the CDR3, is EPEVTQTPSHQVTQMGQEVILRCVPISNHLYFYWYRQILGQKVEFLVSFYNNEISEKSEIFDDQFSVERPDGSNFTLKIRSTKLEDSAMYFCASSTDRVAQPQHFGDGTRLSIL.

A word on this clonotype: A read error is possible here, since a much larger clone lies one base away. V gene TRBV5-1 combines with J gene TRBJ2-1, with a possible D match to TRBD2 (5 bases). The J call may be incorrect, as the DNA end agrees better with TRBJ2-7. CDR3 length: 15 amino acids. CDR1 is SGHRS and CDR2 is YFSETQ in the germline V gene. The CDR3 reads CASSFGVGVYNEQYF. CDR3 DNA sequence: TGCGCCAGCAGCTTTGGAGTGGGAGTCTACAATGAGCAGTACTTC.

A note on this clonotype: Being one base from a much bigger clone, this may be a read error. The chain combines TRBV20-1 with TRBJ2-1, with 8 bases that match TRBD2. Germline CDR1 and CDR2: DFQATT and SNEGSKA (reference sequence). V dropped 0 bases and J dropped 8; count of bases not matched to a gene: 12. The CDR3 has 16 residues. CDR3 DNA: TGCAGTGCTAGAGATAGATCGGGACTAGTGGTCTATGAGCAGTTCTTC. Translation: CSARDRSGLVVYEQFF.

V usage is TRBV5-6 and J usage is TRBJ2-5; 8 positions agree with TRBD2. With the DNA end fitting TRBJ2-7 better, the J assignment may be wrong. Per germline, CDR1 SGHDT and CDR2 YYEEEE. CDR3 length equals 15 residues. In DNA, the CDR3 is TGTGCCAGCAGCTTAGTCCCGGGACTAGAGCTCGAGCAGTACTTC. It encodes CASSLVPGLELEQYF.

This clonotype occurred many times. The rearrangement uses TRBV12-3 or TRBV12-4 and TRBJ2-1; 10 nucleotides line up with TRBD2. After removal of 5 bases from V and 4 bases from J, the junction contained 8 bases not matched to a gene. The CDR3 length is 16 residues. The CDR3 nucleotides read TGTGCCAGCAGTCCGCGCCCTAGCGGGGGATACAATGAGCAGTTCTTC. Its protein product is CASSPRPSGGYNEQFF.